These T cell receptor beta chains were read from a single sample in a study of control samples from healthy donors and cancer patients. The data were produced by immunoSEQ multiplex PCR, yet TCRdb's version contains in-frame clones alone and is incomplete. Of about 13,000 clones in the sample, approximately 80% are singletons; the top ten hold 8.4%. The sample was formalin-fixed, paraffin-embedded tissue. The receptors shown here come from a male donor with melanoma. CDR3s include the opening cysteine and the closing phenylalanine or tryptophan. D genes are given only for firm matches.

v_call: TRBV19; d_call: .; j_call: TRBJ2-1; cdr3_aa: CASSSGTTYNEQFF
v_call: TRBV15; d_call: TRBD2; j_call: TRBJ2-1; cdr3_aa: CATSEGLAGRADEQFF
v_call: TRBV7-3; d_call: TRBD2; j_call: TRBJ2-1; cdr3_aa: CASSSSGGLGYNEQFF
v_call: TRBV11-2; d_call: .; j_call: TRBJ2-1; cdr3_aa: CASSFSGGGVGQFF
v_call: TRBV30; d_call: .; j_call: TRBJ1-3; cdr3_aa: CASKQAYGNTIYF
v_call: TRBV9; d_call: .; j_call: TRBJ1-1; cdr3_aa: CASSRTGTPLPEAFF
v_call: TRBV5-1; d_call: TRBD2; j_call: TRBJ2-5; cdr3_aa: CARSLGGGAFETQYF
v_call: TRBV7-6; d_call: TRBD2; j_call: TRBJ2-1; cdr3_aa: CASGHSGTNEQFF
v_call: TRBV19; d_call: .; j_call: TRBJ2-1; cdr3_aa: CASSASFAGGNEQFF
v_call: TRBV10-1; d_call: .; j_call: TRBJ2-7; cdr3_aa: CASNQFTYLREQYF
v_call: TRBV5-4; d_call: .; j_call: TRBJ1-2; cdr3_aa: CASSLEKANYGYTF
v_call: TRBV5-8; d_call: TRBD1; j_call: TRBJ2-2; cdr3_aa: CASSFSAGGSTGELFF
v_call: TRBV5-6; d_call: TRBD1; j_call: TRBJ2-1; cdr3_aa: CASSPGQGAYNEQFF
v_call: TRBV10-3; d_call: .; j_call: TRBJ1-4; cdr3_aa: CATARANEKLFF
v_call: TRBV9; d_call: .; j_call: TRBJ1-6; cdr3_aa: CASSVVNSPLHF
v_call: TRBV1; d_call: .; j_call: TRBJ2-5; cdr3_aa: CTSSPGGDREEETQYF
v_call: TRBV7-2; d_call: .; j_call: TRBJ1-5; cdr3_aa: CASSLALVSQPQHF
v_call: TRBV11-1; d_call: TRBD1; j_call: TRBJ1-1; cdr3_aa: CASSPWQGGDTEAFF
v_call: TRBV14; d_call: .; j_call: TRBJ2-1; cdr3_aa: CASSQELRFTEQFF
v_call: TRBV4-1; d_call: TRBD1; j_call: TRBJ2-2; cdr3_aa: CASSHVWTAPGQGNTGELFF
v_call: TRBV10-2; d_call: .; j_call: TRBJ1-5; cdr3_aa: CASRNFDQPQHF
v_call: TRBV14; d_call: .; j_call: TRBJ2-5; cdr3_aa: CASSQAGLETQYF
v_call: TRBV15; d_call: .; j_call: TRBJ1-4; cdr3_aa: CATSRDWGQGNEKLFF
v_call: TRBV9; d_call: .; j_call: TRBJ2-5; cdr3_aa: CASSVAMGARETQYF
v_call: TRBV18; d_call: .; j_call: TRBJ2-7; cdr3_aa: CASSPGGVFRSSYEQYF
v_call: TRBV5-6; d_call: .; j_call: TRBJ2-5; cdr3_aa: CASSLEPGAETQYF
v_call: TRBV7-2; d_call: .; j_call: TRBJ2-6; cdr3_aa: CASGPSISGANVLTF
v_call: TRBV4-2; d_call: TRBD1; j_call: TRBJ1-2; cdr3_aa: CVSSQELDRDFGYTF
v_call: TRBV6-6; d_call: .; j_call: TRBJ2-7; cdr3_aa: CASNPPGTRNEQYF
v_call: TRBV27; d_call: .; j_call: TRBJ2-1; cdr3_aa: CASSTQGTTVFSEQFF
v_call: TRBV11-1; d_call: .; j_call: TRBJ2-3; cdr3_aa: CASSPGGFGRTDTQYF
v_call: TRBV7-9; d_call: TRBD2; j_call: TRBJ2-1; cdr3_aa: CASSPWSSGGNEQFF
v_call: TRBV14; d_call: .; j_call: TRBJ1-1; cdr3_aa: CASRTTGPRNTEAFF
v_call: TRBV4-2; d_call: .; j_call: TRBJ2-3; cdr3_aa: CASSQVVSSTDTQYF
v_call: TRBV9; d_call: TRBD1; j_call: TRBJ1-5; cdr3_aa: CASSVGTGGNQPQHF
v_call: TRBV6-2/TRBV6-3; d_call: .; j_call: TRBJ1-2; cdr3_aa: CASSYSRGGGYTF
v_call: TRBV29-1; d_call: TRBD1; j_call: TRBJ1-2; cdr3_aa: CSVSRGTGGNYGYTF
v_call: TRBV6-5; d_call: .; j_call: TRBJ1-2; cdr3_aa: CAISAGYGYTF
v_call: TRBV7-2; d_call: .; j_call: TRBJ1-1; cdr3_aa: CASTQPARGAFF
v_call: TRBV6-1; d_call: .; j_call: TRBJ1-3; cdr3_aa: CASSEGRGSGNTIYF